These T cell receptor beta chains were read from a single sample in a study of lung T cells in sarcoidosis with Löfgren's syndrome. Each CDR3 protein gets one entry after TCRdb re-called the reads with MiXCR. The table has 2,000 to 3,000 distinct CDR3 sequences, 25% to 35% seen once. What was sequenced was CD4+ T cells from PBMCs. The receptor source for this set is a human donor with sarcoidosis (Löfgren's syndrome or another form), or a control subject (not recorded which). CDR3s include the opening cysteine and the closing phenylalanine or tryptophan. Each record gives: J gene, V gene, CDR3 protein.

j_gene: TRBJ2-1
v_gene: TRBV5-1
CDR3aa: CASSLYLNGNGGRQFF

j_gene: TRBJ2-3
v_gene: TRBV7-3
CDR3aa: CASSLTGDTQYF

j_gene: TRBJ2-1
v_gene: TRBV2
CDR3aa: CASSRDSLSQFF

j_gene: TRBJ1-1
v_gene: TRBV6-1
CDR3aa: CTSTSGGHTEAFF

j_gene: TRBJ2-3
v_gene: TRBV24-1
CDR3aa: CANSEELAGGRNTHYF

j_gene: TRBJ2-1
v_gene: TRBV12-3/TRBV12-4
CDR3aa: CASRSSGSALSQFF

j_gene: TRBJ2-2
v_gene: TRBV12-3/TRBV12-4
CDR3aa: CASSLQKTGELFF

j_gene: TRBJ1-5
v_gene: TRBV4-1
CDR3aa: CASSPSGQSTGPNQPQHF

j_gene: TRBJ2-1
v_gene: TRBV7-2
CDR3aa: CATLVGSSSYNEQFF

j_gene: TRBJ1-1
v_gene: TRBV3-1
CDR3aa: CANSQEGSTEAFF

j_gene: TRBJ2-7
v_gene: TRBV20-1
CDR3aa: CSDGYQGSRDEQYF

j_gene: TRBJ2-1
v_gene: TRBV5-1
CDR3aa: CASSGTSGGPAEQFF

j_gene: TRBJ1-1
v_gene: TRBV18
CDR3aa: CASSPHRDVNTEAFF

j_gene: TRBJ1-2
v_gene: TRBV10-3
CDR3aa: CAISERFEDYGYTF

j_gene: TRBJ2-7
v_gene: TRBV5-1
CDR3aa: CASSLGLAGGIRYEQYF

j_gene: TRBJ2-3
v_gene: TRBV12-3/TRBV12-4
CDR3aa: CASSTGAATTDTQYF

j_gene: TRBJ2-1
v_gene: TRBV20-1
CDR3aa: CSAPHISNEQFF

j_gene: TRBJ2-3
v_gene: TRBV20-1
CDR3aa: CSAFERPKASGRHRADTQYF

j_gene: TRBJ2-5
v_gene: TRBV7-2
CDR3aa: CASSLVRGQTQYF

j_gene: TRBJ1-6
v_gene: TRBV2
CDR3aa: CASSEAARGGSPLHF

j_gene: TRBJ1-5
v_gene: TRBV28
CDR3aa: CASSPTESSNQPQHF

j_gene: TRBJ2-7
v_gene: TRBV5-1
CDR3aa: CASSLESGGSYEQYF

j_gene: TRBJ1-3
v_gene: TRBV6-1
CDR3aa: CASSGEGGRGNTIYF

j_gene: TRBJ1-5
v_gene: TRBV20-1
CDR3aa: CSARGTDHNQPQHF

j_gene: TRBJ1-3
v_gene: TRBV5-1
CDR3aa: CASSLTSSSGNTIYF

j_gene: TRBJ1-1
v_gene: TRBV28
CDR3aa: CASTLMAHRGTEAFF

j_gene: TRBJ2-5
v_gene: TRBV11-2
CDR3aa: CASSFPWTGRKTQHF

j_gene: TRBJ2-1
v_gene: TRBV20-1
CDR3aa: CSAGRGAWDNEQFF

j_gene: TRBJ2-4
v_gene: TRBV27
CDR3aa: CASSPSPEGKNIQYF

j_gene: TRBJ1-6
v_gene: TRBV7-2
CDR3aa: CASSFPPRDDSPPHF

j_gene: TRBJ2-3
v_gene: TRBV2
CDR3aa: CASSRAGKGTDTQYF

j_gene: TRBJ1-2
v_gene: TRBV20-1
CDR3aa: CSAKGGTGGYTF